The entry below describes one T cell receptor beta chain. This sample was taken from a study of shared clonotypes between healthy human individuals. CD4+ cells were split into CD45RA+ naive and CD45RA-negative memory subsets. Repertoires were generated with immunoSEQ multiplex PCR, while TCRdb's copy carries only in-frame clones and drops some. This sample has fewer than 2.5 million clones, with approximately 93% found just once. CDR3 length equals 11 residues. The ends were cut back, 0 bases at V and 8 bases at J, with 6 bases in the middle. Germline V gene sequence: CDR1 SGHDT, CDR2 YYEEEE. The V call is TRBV5-6, the J call TRBJ2-7; D ambiguous. The receptor's source is a man aged 18 to 29 in good health. Some clones in this sample may be carry-over from other donors' samples. The sample taken for sequencing was naive CD4+ T cells from PBMCs. The subset was: CD45RA+ positively selected. CDR3 sequence reads: CASSLGIKQYF. The CDR3 coding sequence is TGTGCCAGCAGCTTGGGAATAAAGCAGTACTTC.